Listed here are 4 T cell receptor beta chains from one sample, sequenced in a study of CD8 T cells in ankylosing spondylitis. Each CDR3 protein is one row after TCRdb ran MiXCR on the 5' RACE reads. The table has around 130,000 distinct CDR3 sequences, 7% seen once. Sequenced: blood, either unsorted or a sorted T cell fraction (not recorded which). These TCRs come from a male donor with ankylosing spondylitis or in good health (not recorded which).

The chain employs TRBV18 and TRBJ2-5, with D possibly being TRBD2 (5 bases). Trimming removed 4 bases from V and 1 base from J, with 7 bases in between. In germline, CDR1 is KGHSH, CDR2 LQKENI. The CDR3 consists of 13 residues. In DNA form, the CDR3 reads TGTGCCAGCTCACGAGGGATCCAAGAGACCCAGTACTTC. Protein product: CASSRGIQETQYF. Looking up the rest from reference TRBV18 and TRBJ2-5 gives the full variable domain: NAGVMQNPRHLVRRRGQEARLRCSPMKGHSHVYWYRQLPEEGLKFMVYLQKENIIDESGMPKERFSAEFPKEGPSILRIQQVVRGDSAAYFCASSRGIQETQYFGPGTRLLVL.

This clonotype was recorded at least ten times. The chain combines TRBV4-2 with TRBJ2-7, with D unclear. V lost 0 bases and J lost 0, with 12 bases in between. CDR3 size: 16 residues. Germline CDR1 is LGHNA and CDR2 is YNFKEQ. CDR3 protein: CASSQDEISASYEQYF. CDR3 nucleotide sequence: TGTGCCAGCAGCCAAGATGAAATCAGCGCCTCCTACGAGCAGTACTTC.

This clonotype has ten or more counts. The V gene is TRBV10-3, the J gene TRBJ2-6; D gene uncertain. Germline CDR1 ENHRY, CDR2 SYGVKD. There are 13 residues in the CDR3. The germline V and J ends were trimmed by 9 bases and 0 bases, with 6 bases remaining between them. The CDR3 coding sequence is TGTGCCATTACGAGCTCTGGGGCCAACGTCCTGACTTTC. Translated, it gives CAITSSGANVLTF.

This clonotype was counted many times. This chain uses TRBV18 with TRBJ2-1, with D unclear. The CDR3 has 12 amino acids. V lost 6 bases and J lost 5, with 8 bases in between. Germline CDR1 reads KGHSH; CDR2 reads LQKENI. The CDR3 sequence is CASSRINNEQFF. Written as DNA, the CDR3 is TGTGCCAGCTCTAGAATTAACAATGAGCAGTTCTTC.